Listed here are 17 T cell receptor beta chains from one sample, sequenced in a study of cytomegalovirus exposure and HLA in healthy donors. TCRdb's table, derived via immunoSEQ multiplex PCR, lists solely in-frame clones and lacks some. Among around 70,000 clones, 90% to 95% were seen once, and the ten largest hold roughly 1.5%. Sequencing was carried out using PBMCs. These receptors all stem from a man aged 18 to 29 in good health and CMV-seropositive.

This chain connects TRBV10-3 to TRBJ2-3, with 7 bases fitting TRBD2. V was pared by 2 bases and J by 0 bases, with 11 bases of the junction left unmatched. CDR1 is ENHRY and CDR2 is SYGVKD in the germline V gene. This CDR3 region has 18 residues. This chain's CDR3 is CAISEIGEGTASTDTQYF. Written as DNA, the CDR3 is TGTGCCATCAGTGAGATAGGGGAGGGGACGGCCAGCACAGATACGCAGTATTTT.

The V gene is TRBV18, the J gene TRBJ2-1, with D unclear. The CDR3 runs to 13 residues. Germline V gives CDR1 KGHSH, CDR2 LQKENI. V gave up 0 bases and J gave up 7 bases, with 7 bases separating them. The DNA of the CDR3 is TGTGCCAGCTCACCACCGAGTGAGAATGAGCAGTTCTTC. Translating gives CASSPPSENEQFF. Supplemented by reference TRBV18 and TRBJ2-1, the full variable domain reads NAGVMQNPRHLVRRRGQEARLRCSPMKGHSHVYWYRQLPEEGLKFMVYLQKENIIDESGMPKERFSAEFPKEGPSILRIQQVVRGDSAAYFCASSPPSENEQFFGPGTRLTVL.

The count of this clone is one. The chain joins TRBV7-3 to TRBJ2-1, with 8 bases lining up with TRBD2. The CDR3 consists of 14 residues. The trim removed 3 bases at V and 7 bases at J, leaving 5 bases unmatched. The germline gives CDR1 SGHTA, CDR2 FQGTGA. For the CDR3, the DNA is TGTGCCAGCAGCTTGATGGTAGCGGGGAATGAGCAGTTCTTC. Its translation is CASSLMVAGNEQFF.

This chain connects TRBV28 to TRBJ1-1, with D perhaps matching TRBD1 (5 bases). Germline-derived CDR1 and CDR2 are MDHEN and SYDVKM. V shed 8 bases and J shed 3 bases, with 19 bases lying between them. This CDR3 comprises 15 residues. CDR3 sequence (DNA): TGTGCCAGCGGGGGGATAGGGCAGGGAGACACTGAAGCTTTCTTT. Translation gives CASGGIGQGDTEAFF.

The chain combines TRBV30 with TRBJ1-2; tentative D call: TRBD1 (5 bases). Germline CDR1 is GTSNPN and CDR2 is SVGIG (reference sequence). V was pared by 2 bases and J by 1 base, with 8 bases between. This CDR3 is 13 amino acids long. CDR3 nucleotides: TGTGCCTGGAGTCGCCAGGGTAACTATGGCTACACCTTC. Translation: CAWSRQGNYGYTF.

The rearrangement joins TRBV4-1 to TRBJ2-6, with a possible D match to TRBD1 (6 bases). The CDR3 spans 17 residues. CDR1 and CDR2 (germline): MGHRA, YSYEKL. Trimming pared 4 bases from V and 2 bases from J, leaving 15 bases between. DNA of the CDR3: TGCGCCAGCAGCCTAGAGACCGGGACACCTGGGGCCAACGTCCTGACTTTC. This translates into CASSLETGTPGANVLTF.

The chain carries TRBV28 and TRBJ2-3; 7 nucleotides match TRBD2. The CDR3 is 15 amino acids. CDR1 and CDR2 (germline): MDHEN, SYDVKM. V shed 6 bases and J 4 bases; nucleotides not matched to a gene: 10. CDR3: CASRRKGGRSDTQYF. The CDR3, as DNA: TGTGCCAGCAGGAGGAAAGGCGGGAGATCAGATACGCAGTATTTT.

This sequence joins TRBV28 and TRBJ2-1; TRBD2 matches at 8 bases. CDR3 length: 16 residues. Trimming at V came to 5 bases and at J to 8 bases, leaving 14 bases not matched to a gene. Germline loops: CDR1 MDHEN, CDR2 SYDVKM. In nucleotides, the CDR3 is TGTGCCAGCAGTCTATATAGCGGGAATGTGGGGGATGAGCAGTTCTTC. This codes for CASSLYSGNVGDEQFF.

V gene TRBV11-1 combines with J gene TRBJ2-1, with TRBD2 matching 8 bases. The CDR3 covers 16 residues. The V segment lost 4 bases and the J segment 3 bases; nucleotides outside the gene matches: 8. Per the germline V gene, CDR1 is SGHAT and CDR2 is FQDESV (reference sequence). CDR3 loop: CASSSAGGVSYNEQFF. The DNA of the CDR3 is TGTGCCAGCAGCTCAGCCGGGGGGGTTAGCTACAATGAGCAGTTCTTC. The full variable domain, with the rest looked up from reference TRBV11-1 and TRBJ2-1, is EAEVAQSPRYKITEKSQAVAFWCDPISGHATLYWYRQILGQGPELLVQFQDESVVDDSQLPKDRFSAERLKGVDSTLKIQPAELGDSAMYLCASSSAGGVSYNEQFFGPGTRLTVL.

This chain uses TRBV28 with TRBJ2-1; TRBD2 aligns across 10 bases. The CDR3 spans 15 residues. Germline V gives CDR1 MDHEN, CDR2 SYDVKM. V shed 5 bases, J shed 4 bases, and the junction held 5 bases outside the gene matches. The CDR3 protein is CASSRSGRVYNEQFF. CDR3 nucleotides: TGTGCCAGCAGTCGAAGCGGGAGGGTGTACAATGAGCAGTTCTTC.

The gene calls are TRBV5-1 and TRBJ1-1; TRBD1 matches 9 bases. CDR1 and CDR2 from the germline V gene are SGHRS and YFSETQ. V lost 3 bases to trimming and J lost 6 bases; unmatched junction nucleotides: 0. The CDR3 consists of 12 residues. The CDR3, as DNA: TGCGCCAGCAGCTGGACAGGGGCTGAAGCTTTCTTT. This gives the protein CASSWTGAEAFF.

The rearrangement links TRBV4-2 to TRBJ2-1; 13 bases line up with TRBD2. Trimming removed 0 bases from V and 7 bases from J; junction bases left unmatched: 6. Germline CDR1 reads LGHNA; CDR2 reads YNFKEQ. CDR3 length: 17 amino acids. DNA of the CDR3: TGTGCCAGCAGCCAAGACTTCCGGACTAGCGGGAGAAATGAGCAGTTCTTC. This encodes CASSQDFRTSGRNEQFF.

In its sample, this clone was seen a few times. The V and J genes are TRBV6-4 and TRBJ2-3; a possible D gene is TRBD2 (5 bases). Looked up from germline, CDR1 is MRHNA and CDR2 is SNTAGT. V was cut by 6 bases and J by 3 bases, with 10 bases left in between. The CDR3 is made up of 13 amino acids. The DNA of the CDR3 is TGTGCCAGCAGCGCTACTAGTACAGATACGCAGTATTTT. Translated, it gives CASSATSTDTQYF.

The chain uses TRBV16 and TRBJ1-3; 9 bases map to TRBD1. The CDR3 sequence is 18 residues long. CDR1 is KGHSY, CDR2 FQNENV, per germline. The ends lost 0 bases at V and 0 bases at J; junction bases unmatched: 6. The CDR3 nucleotides read TGTGCCAGCAGCCAATCAAGGACAGGGGCTCTCTCTGGAAACACCATATATTTT. Translation gives CASSQSRTGALSGNTIYF.

The genes are TRBV6-6 and TRBJ2-7; 12 nucleotides match TRBD2. Germline loops: CDR1 MNHNY, CDR2 SVGAGI (reference sequence). Trimming took 11 bases from V and 6 from J; bases not matched to a gene: 14. This CDR3 spans 15 amino acids. The DNA for the CDR3 is TGTGCCTCCCACCTCCTAGCGGGAGGGTTTAGCGAGCAGTACTTC. This translates into CASHLLAGGFSEQYF.

This rearrangement joins TRBV19 to TRBJ2-7, with D perhaps TRBD1 (5 bases). The V and J ends lost 5 bases and 3 bases respectively, with 14 bases between them. Germline V gene data show CDR1 as LNHDA and CDR2 as SQIVND (reference sequence). This CDR3 comprises 14 residues. CDR3 bases: TGTGCCAGTAGTCCCAGGGAAATTTACTACGAGCAGTACTTC. Its protein product is CASSPREIYYEQYF. Using reference TRBV19 and TRBJ2-7 for the parts outside the CDR3, the full variable domain is DGGITQSPKYLFRKEGQNVTLSCEQNLNHDAMYWYRQDPGQGLRLIYYSQIVNDFQKGDIAEGYSVSREKKESFPLTVTSAQKNPTAFYLCASSPREIYYEQYFGPGTRLTVT.

The chain couples TRBV2 to TRBJ2-1; 12 nucleotides agree with TRBD2. Germline CDR1 reads SNHLY; CDR2 reads FYNNEI. The CDR3 has 14 residues. The J segment lost 7 bases and the V segment lost 10 bases, leaving 8 bases of the junction unmatched. The CDR3 nucleotides are TGTGCCACCCAATCCGGGACTAGCGGGAATGAGCAGTTCTTC. This translates into CATQSGTSGNEQFF.